The TCR beta chain described here comes from a study of blood T cell repertoires in COVID-19. Germline V lookup: CDR1 LNHDA, CDR2 SQIVND (reference sequence). The trim removed 3 bases at V and 3 bases at J, leaving 4 bases unmatched. The CDR3 is 15 amino acids. Profiled with immunoSEQ multiplex PCR; TCRdb holds only in-frame clones, not every one. The repertoire has some 290,000 clones, roughly nine tenths of them found once; the top ten carry around 3.9%. The receptor was isolated from a woman younger than 45 who had been exposed to COVID-19. The specimen was PBMCs or T cells enriched from blood (not recorded which). The chain joins TRBV19 to TRBJ2-1; 8 bases align to TRBD2. CDR3 coding DNA: TGTGCCAGTAGTATTTCCAGCGGGGGCTACAATGAGCAGTTCTTC. This sequence encodes CASSISSGGYNEQFF.